Below are 22 T cell receptor beta chains sequenced from a single sample in a study of T cell changes during pregnancy in multiple sclerosis. TCRdb keeps only in-frame clones here, not all; method: immunoSEQ multiplex PCR. The table records approximately 58,000 clones, over 80% of them present only once. Source: peripheral blood, taken in the second trimester of pregnancy. These receptors were obtained from a female donor in good health, enrolled as a control in a pregnancy study.

The chain is built from TRBV4-3 and TRBJ2-7; D possibly corresponds to TRBD1 (6 bases). Per germline, CDR1 LGHNA and CDR2 YSLEER. This CDR3 has 13 amino acids. V was cut by 5 bases and J by 1 base, with 9 bases left in between. CDR3 bases: TGCGCCAGCAGCTCAGGACAGTCCTACGAGCAGTACTTC. As protein: CASSSGQSYEQYF.

This clone has just a few counts. The chain links TRBV9 to TRBJ2-7; 7 nucleotides agree with TRBD1. The length of the CDR3 is 15 residues. J was trimmed by 3 bases and V by 4 bases; bases with no gene match: 10. Germline CDR1 and CDR2: SGDLS and YYNGEE. CDR3 sequence: CASSPGQTYYYEQYF. CDR3 bases: TGTGCCAGCAGCCCGGGACAGACCTACTACTACGAGCAGTACTTC.

The rearrangement links TRBV5-1 to TRBJ1-5; tentatively, D is TRBD1 (6 bases). Germline loops: CDR1 SGHRS, CDR2 YFSETQ. Trimming removed 3 bases at V and 0 bases at J, with 13 bases between. The CDR3 length is 16 residues. CDR3 in DNA: TGCGCCAGCAGCTCGCAGGGGCTAGGTAGCAATCAGCCCCAGCATTTT. It encodes CASSSQGLGSNQPQHF.

This clone was observed a few times. The V and J genes are TRBV11-3 and TRBJ2-2; D might be TRBD1 (6 bases). Between the trimmed V and J ends, which lost 6 bases and 7 bases, there was a span of 9 bases. Germline values: CDR1 SGHNT, CDR2 YENEEA. The CDR3 extends over 12 amino acids. The CDR3 bases are TGTGCCAGCAGTTACAGGGTCGGGGAGCTGTTTTTT. Translated: CASSYRVGELFF.

The sample holds one count of this clone. The CDR3 coding sequence is TGCAGCGCTTCATCCGGGACAGGGAGAGTTCGATACGAGCAGTACTTC. This encodes CSASSGTGRVRYEQYF. V and J are TRBV29-1 and TRBJ2-7, with 9 positions matching TRBD1. Germline V gene lookup returns CDR1 SQVTM and CDR2 ANQGSEA. V dropped 7 bases and J dropped 4; count of bases not matched to a gene: 17. The CDR3 length is 16 residues.

The gene calls are TRBV18 and TRBJ2-2; D is unresolved. V shed 3 bases and J shed 2 bases, with 7 bases lying between them. Germline V gene sequence: CDR1 KGHSH, CDR2 LQKENI. The CDR3 consists of 14 residues. CDR3 coding DNA: TGTGCCAGCTCACCTTCCTTAAACACCGGGGAGCTGTTTTTT. It encodes CASSPSLNTGELFF.

The chain uses TRBV19 and TRBJ1-1; 7 nucleotides agree with TRBD1. The CDR3 sequence is 16 residues long. Germline CDR1 and CDR2: LNHDA and SQIVND (reference sequence). Trimming cost V 3 bases and J 0 bases; bases outside gene matches: 7. The CDR3 sequence: CASSIRGDSMNTEAFF. The CDR3, as DNA: TGTGCCAGTAGTATTCGTGGGGACAGTATGAACACTGAAGCTTTCTTT.

The chain recombines TRBV10-1 with TRBJ1-1; the D gene is possibly TRBD1 (5 bases). Trimming took off 4 bases at V and 0 bases at J, with 12 bases between the two ends. There are 15 residues in the CDR3. Germline V gives CDR1 WNHNN, CDR2 SYGVQD (reference sequence). The CDR3 is CASSAGDGVNTEAFF. The CDR3, as DNA: TGCGCCAGCAGTGCGGGGGACGGAGTGAACACTGAAGCTTTCTTT.

This clone came up once. The chain employs TRBV4-2 and TRBJ1-5, with D perhaps TRBD1 (6 bases). The CDR3 length is 16 residues. V lost 4 bases and J 1 base, leaving 14 bases between the germline ends. CDR1 is LGHNA, CDR2 YNFKEQ, per germline. The CDR3 bases are TGTGCCAGCAGCCCGGGAGGGGGGGCGAGCAATCAGCCCCAGCATTTT. This translates into CASSPGGGASNQPQHF.

This chain links TRBV19 with TRBJ2-3, with TRBD2 matching over 13 bases. This CDR3 has 19 amino acids. The germline CDR1 and CDR2 sequences are LNHDA and SQIVND (reference sequence). Trimming took 3 bases from V and 5 from J; bases not matched to a gene: 14. CDR3 bases: TGTGCCAGTAGTATCGTCAGGACTAGCGGGGGCCGGGGGGTAGATACGCAGTATTTT. Translating it yields CASSIVRTSGGRGVDTQYF.

The J gene is TRBJ2-3, the V gene TRBV6-5; D might be TRBD1 (5 bases). Germline V lookup: CDR1 MNHEY, CDR2 SVGAGI. With 4 bases removed from V and 6 bases from J, the gap between germline ends came to 8 bases. The CDR3 contains 12 residues. The CDR3 nucleotides are TGTGCCAGCAGTTCCCCAGGGGATACGCAGTATTTT. Translating gives CASSSPGDTQYF.

The chain couples TRBV7-9 to TRBJ2-1; possibly TRBD2 for D (6 bases). The CDR3 is 16 residues long. The ends were cut back, 5 bases at V and 0 bases at J, with 14 bases in the middle. Germline CDR1 and CDR2: SEHNR and FQNEAQ (reference sequence). CDR3 loop: CASSLVAGSSYNEQFF. The CDR3 nucleotides read TGTGCCAGCAGCCTAGTGGCGGGGAGCTCCTACAATGAGCAGTTCTTC.

The chain recombines TRBV6-4 with TRBJ2-3, with D possibly TRBD1 on 5 matching bases. CDR3 size: 16 residues. Per germline, CDR1 MRHNA and CDR2 SNTAGT. Trimming cost V 4 bases and J 3 bases, with 17 bases left between them. The CDR3 DNA follows: TGTGCCAGCAGTGCACAAGGTGACAGTGAAACAGATACGCAGTATTTT. It is translated as CASSAQGDSETDTQYF.

This clone was counted only a few times. Other DNA sequences in this sample translate to the same CDR3. This chain links TRBV2 with TRBJ1-2; perhaps TRBD1 as D (5 bases). Deletions cut 5 bases from V and 4 bases from J, with 20 bases between. The V gene's germline CDR1 is SNHLY and CDR2 FYNNEI. The CDR3 runs 16 residues. CDR3 nucleotide sequence: TGTGCCAGCAGTCCCTGGACCTGGAAGGGGTCCTATGGCTACACCTTC. It specifies CASSPWTWKGSYGYTF.

V and J are TRBV28 and TRBJ2-3; 12 nucleotides line up with TRBD2. The CDR3 totals 16 residues. CDR1 MDHEN and CDR2 SYDVKM come from the germline V gene. V shed 6 bases and J 2 bases; nucleotides not matched to a gene: 6. CDR3 sequence: CASRTLAGGFTDTQYF. The CDR3 DNA reads as TGTGCCAGCAGGACACTAGCGGGAGGATTCACAGATACGCAGTATTTT.

In this sample, this clone turned up once. The genes are TRBV19 and TRBJ2-3, with 11 bases identical to TRBD1. Germline trimming cut 5 bases from V and 3 bases from J; bases unmatched to any gene: 7. Germline CDR1 and CDR2: LNHDA and SQIVND (reference sequence). The CDR3 runs 16 residues. In nucleotides, the CDR3 is TGTGCCAGTAGTTTTGCCGGGACAGGGGGAACAGATACGCAGTATTTT. This translates into CASSFAGTGGTDTQYF.

This clone has only a few counts. This chain connects TRBV29-1 to TRBJ1-5; TRBD1 aligns across 7 bases. Trimming at V came to 6 bases and at J to 4 bases, leaving 6 bases not matched to a gene. CDR1 and CDR2 from the germline V gene are SQVTM and ANQGSEA. CDR3 size: 13 residues. In DNA form, the CDR3 reads TGCAGCGTGGGGACAGCCGAGAATCAGCCCCAGCATTTT. Encoded protein: CSVGTAENQPQHF.

This clone has only one observation. J is TRBJ2-1 and V is TRBV19; D is uncertain. V lost 2 bases and J 7 bases, leaving 3 bases between the germline ends. The CDR3 extends over 11 amino acids. Germline V gene sequence: CDR1 LNHDA, CDR2 SQIVND (reference sequence). The CDR3 DNA sequence: TGTGCCAGTAGTATACTTAATGAGCAGTTCTTC. Translation: CASSILNEQFF.

This clone was seen a few times. CDR3 in amino acids: CASMRGNEQYF. CDR3 in DNA: TGTGCCAGCATGAGGGGGAACGAGCAGTACTTC. The chain combines TRBV7-9 with TRBJ2-7, with a weak D call TRBD1 (6 bases). V lost 7 bases, J lost 5 bases, and 9 bases lay in between. CDR1 and CDR2 (germline): SEHNR, FQNEAQ (reference sequence). CDR3 length: 11 amino acids.

The chain links TRBV11-2 to TRBJ1-1; D ambiguous. CDR1 and CDR2 (germline): SGHAT, FQNNGV. V gave up 7 bases and J gave up 2 bases, with 5 bases separating them. The CDR3 has 11 amino acids. For the CDR3, the DNA is TGTGCCAGCAACCTAAACACTGAAGCTTTCTTT. Protein sequence: CASNLNTEAFF.

The rearrangement joins TRBV18 to TRBJ2-1, with D possibly TRBD2 on 5 matching bases. V gave up 3 bases and J gave up 4 bases, with 13 bases separating them. The germline V gene encodes CDR1 KGHSH and CDR2 LQKENI. The CDR3 is 15 residues long. The CDR3 sequence: CASSPPTGSYNEQFF. The CDR3 DNA reads TGTGCCAGCTCACCCCCGACGGGGAGTTACAATGAGCAGTTCTTC.

The chain couples TRBV19 to TRBJ1-5; a possible D gene is TRBD1 (5 bases). The CDR3 length is 15 residues. Looked up from germline, CDR1 is LNHDA and CDR2 is SQIVND (reference sequence). Between the trimmed V and J ends, which lost 7 bases and 1 base, there was a span of 14 bases. The CDR3 bases are TGTGCCAGTAACCAAGGGGCCCTGAGCAATCAGCCCCAGCATTTT. Amino acid sequence: CASNQGALSNQPQHF.